The 26 T cell receptor beta chains listed next were all sequenced from one sample in a study of CD8 T cells in ankylosing spondylitis. MiXCR was run by TCRdb on the 5' RACE reads, yielding one entry per CDR3 protein. The sample carries around 180,000 distinct CDR3 sequences, roughly 18% recorded once. Material for sequencing was blood, either unsorted or a sorted T cell fraction (not recorded which). Receptors were obtained from a male donor aged 10 to 35 with ankylosing spondylitis or in good health (not recorded which).

This clonotype was detected many times. This chain joins TRBV6-5 and TRBJ2-5; TRBD2 aligns across 8 bases. Trimming at V came to 7 bases and at J to 2 bases, leaving 6 bases not matched to a gene. The CDR3 has 14 amino acids. Germline V CDR1 and CDR2: MNHEY, SVGAGI. CDR3 DNA: TGTGCCAGCATGGCGGGAGGATTTCAAGAGACCCAGTACTTC. Translating it yields CASMAGGFQETQYF.

A remark on this clonotype: One end of the junction does not line up with germline, which may come from a read error. The rearrangement links TRBV4-2 to TRBJ1-1, with a possible D match to TRBD1 (5 bases). The CDR3 is 14 residues long. Germline V gene sequence: CDR1 LGHNA, CDR2 YNFKEQ. The CDR3 sequence: CASSQVLGPGAAFF. For the CDR3, the DNA is TGTGCCAGCAGTCAAGTCCTCGGCCCCGGGGCAGCTTTCTTT.

Many counts were recorded for this clonotype. The chain employs TRBV10-3 and TRBJ2-3; a weak D match, TRBD1 (6 bases). The CDR3 covers 16 residues. Germline V gene sequence: CDR1 ENHRY, CDR2 SYGVKD. V gave up 4 bases and J gave up 4 bases, with 18 bases separating them. CDR3 coding DNA: TGTGCCATCAGTGGGGGGCCTAGCCAAGCAGCAGATACGCAGTATTTT. Amino acid sequence: CAISGGPSQAADTQYF.

The chain carries TRBV6-2 or TRBV6-3 and TRBJ2-1; 10 bases are shared with TRBD2. Germline CDR1 is MNHEY and CDR2 is SVGEGT. With V trimmed by 5 bases and J by 4 bases, 8 bases remained unmatched. The CDR3 spans 16 residues. This CDR3 reads CASSTLLSGRYNEQFF. The CDR3 DNA sequence: TGTGCCAGCAGTACACTACTTAGCGGGAGGTACAATGAGCAGTTCTTC.

This clonotype has a count of ten or more. The chain links TRBV12-3 or TRBV12-4 to TRBJ2-7; 11 bases map to TRBD1. The V gene end was trimmed by 5 bases and the J gene end by 2 bases; junction bases not matched to a gene: 5. This CDR3 has 15 amino acids. CDR3 DNA sequence: TGTGCCAGCAGTCCAAGGACAGGGGGCACCTACGAGCAGTACGTC. This translates into CASSPRTGGTYEQYV.

The V call is TRBV30, the J call TRBJ2-1; either TRBD1 or TRBD2 may supply D (5 bases each). The CDR3 totals 13 residues. V shed 0 bases and J shed 7 bases, with 10 bases lying between them. Looked up from germline, CDR1 is GTSNPN and CDR2 is SVGIG (reference sequence). The CDR3 protein is CAWSVRGRNEQFF. For the CDR3, the DNA is TGTGCCTGGAGTGTACGGGGCAGAAATGAGCAGTTCTTC.

The J gene is TRBJ1-1, the V gene TRBV7-2; D perhaps matches TRBD1 (5 bases). From germline, CDR1 is SGHTA and CDR2 FQGNSA. This CDR3 has 14 residues. Trimming cost V 7 bases and J 5 bases, with 17 bases left between them. The CDR3 region has the DNA TGTGCCAGCATTTTTGGGGGGACGAGTACTGAAGCTTTCTTT. It specifies CASIFGGTSTEAFF.

This clonotype was found many times. This chain connects TRBV20-1 to TRBJ2-4; D uncertain. The germline gives CDR1 DFQATT, CDR2 SNEGSKA (reference sequence). The CDR3 extends over 13 amino acids. Trimming shortened V by 1 base and J by 2 bases, and 6 bases separated the two germline ends. CDR3 residues: CSARADTKNIQYF. The CDR3 bases are TGCAGTGCTAGAGCCGATACCAAAAACATTCAGTACTTC.

In this sample, this clonotype turned up many times. The chain carries TRBV6-2 or TRBV6-3 and TRBJ1-1; 7 bases map to TRBD1. Unmatched junction bases numbered 5, after V lost 5 bases and J lost 2 bases. The germline CDR1 and CDR2 sequences are MNHEY and SVGEGT. The CDR3 totals 14 residues. The CDR3 spells CASSGTAPNTEAFF. CDR3 in DNA: TGTGCCAGCAGTGGGACAGCACCTAACACTGAAGCTTTCTTT.

The gene calls are TRBV5-1 and TRBJ2-2; 10 bases are shared with TRBD1. V lost 6 bases to trimming and J lost 5 bases; unmatched junction nucleotides: 4. Germline V gene sequence: CDR1 SGHRS, CDR2 YFSETQ. The CDR3 runs 14 residues. The CDR3 DNA reads TGCGCCAGCACCGACAGGGGGCAAACCGGGGAGCTGTTTTTT. Its translation: CASTDRGQTGELFF.

This clonotype was observed many times. J is TRBJ2-5 and V is TRBV12-3 or TRBV12-4; D not resolved. V dropped 7 bases and J dropped 2 bases, with 11 bases sitting between them. CDR3 size: 13 residues. CDR3 residues: CASTATLQETQYF. In DNA, the CDR3 is TGTGCCAGCACCGCGACACTTCAAGAGACCCAGTACTTC.

The table lists this clonotype with many counts. The V and J genes are TRBV19 and TRBJ2-1, with a possible D match to TRBD2 (5 bases). CDR1 LNHDA and CDR2 SQIVND come from the germline V gene (reference sequence). The CDR3 sequence is 14 residues long. V was pared by 2 bases and J by 12 bases, with 17 bases between. The CDR3 DNA is TGTGCCAGTAGTATATTTGGGCACCGGGAAGTGCAGTTCTTC. Amino acid sequence: CASSIFGHREVQFF.

This clonotype was picked up many times. The CDR3 nucleotides are TGCGCCAGCAGCTTGGCCGGGGGGGAGGCTGGGGCCAACGTCCTGACTTTC. Amino acids: CASSLAGGEAGANVLTF. J is TRBJ2-6 and V is TRBV5-1; the match to TRBD2 covers 8 bases. V lost 0 bases and J lost 2; bases outside the gene matches: 4. CDR3 length equals 17 residues. From germline, CDR1 is SGHRS and CDR2 YFSETQ.

This clonotype was counted at least ten times. The genes are TRBV12-3 or TRBV12-4 and TRBJ1-2, with a possible D match to TRBD1 (6 bases). Trimming stripped 8 bases from V and 2 bases from J, with 15 bases between. This CDR3 spans 14 amino acids. CDR3 residues: CASGPRGANYGYTF. The CDR3 DNA reads as TGTGCCAGCGGTCCTAGGGGGGCGAACTATGGCTACACCTTC.

There are many counts of this clonotype. The chain carries TRBV6-1 and TRBJ2-7, with D perhaps given as TRBD1 or TRBD2 (5 bases each). The CDR3 is 14 amino acids. With 2 bases removed from V and 3 bases from J, the gap between germline ends came to 11 bases. CDR1 and CDR2 (germline): MNHNS, SASEGT. In nucleotides, the CDR3 is TGTGCCAGCAGTGAACGGGGCCTAATCTACGAGCAGTACGTC. It codes for CASSERGLIYEQYV.

There are many counts of this clonotype. The CDR3 here is CASSPRTGYEQYV. The CDR3 DNA reads as TGTGCCAGCAGCCCCCGGACAGGGTACGAGCAGTACGTC. V is TRBV14 and J is TRBJ2-7; 8 nucleotides match TRBD1. Germline CDR1 is SGHDN and CDR2 is FVKESK. The V segment lost 4 bases and the J segment 4 bases; nucleotides outside the gene matches: 3. CDR3 size: 13 residues.

The rearrangement links TRBV6-5 to TRBJ2-7; 7 nucleotides line up with TRBD2. This CDR3 is 14 amino acids long. Germline CDR1 is MNHEY and CDR2 is SVGAGI. V trimming: 6 bases; J trimming: 4 bases; junction bases outside the gene matches: 9. CDR3 in DNA: TGTGCCAGCAGGCGGGGGACGACCTCTTACGAGCAGTACTTC. Translation: CASRRGTTSYEQYF.

This clonotype was observed many times. This chain connects TRBV7-2 to TRBJ2-7, with TRBD1 matching over 8 bases. The junction had 6 bases not matched to a gene; V was cut back by 3 bases and J by 5 bases. Germline CDR1 SGHTA, CDR2 FQGNSA. This CDR3 spans 14 amino acids. CDR3 DNA sequence: TGTGCCAGCAGCTTGCAGGGGGCGCTAAACGAGCAGTACTTC. Translated, it gives CASSLQGALNEQYF.

The rearrangement uses TRBV20-1 and TRBJ2-7; tentative D call: TRBD2 (6 bases). Trimming stripped 1 base from V and 3 bases from J, with 25 bases between. Germline V CDR1 and CDR2: DFQATT, SNEGSKA (reference sequence). This CDR3 has 18 amino acids. CDR3 residues: CSARVPGGRTLNFYEQYF. The DNA for the CDR3 is TGCAGTGCTAGAGTTCCCGGGGGACGTACCTTAAATTTCTACGAGCAGTACTTC.

The sample holds many counts of this clonotype. This chain uses TRBV6-5 with TRBJ1-1, with 8 positions matching TRBD1. The trim removed 7 bases at V and 6 bases at J, leaving 13 bases unmatched. This CDR3 contains 15 residues. The germline gives CDR1 MNHEY, CDR2 SVGAGI. The CDR3 sequence is CASNHRTGRSAEAFF. The DNA for the CDR3 is TGTGCCAGCAACCATAGGACAGGGCGATCCGCTGAAGCTTTCTTT.

This clonotype was detected many times. This rearrangement joins TRBV7-8 to TRBJ2-2; perhaps TRBD1 as D (5 bases). This CDR3 region has 16 residues. V lost 3 bases and J lost 0, with 11 bases in between. CDR1 is SGHVS, CDR2 FQNEAQ, per germline. The CDR3 reads CASSLGRPANTGELFF. The CDR3 bases are TGTGCCAGCAGCTTGGGGCGACCCGCGAACACCGGGGAGCTGTTTTTT.

Regarding this clonotype: The CDR3 does not close with the conserved phenylalanine or tryptophan, likely indicating a read error. The limits of the CDR3 on the DNA are not certain, so only TCRdb's listed CDR3 is given. The CDR3: CASSLTEPI. The chain carries TRBV7-9 and TRBJ1-1; the DNA was not used to check the table's D call, TRBD1. Looked up from germline, CDR1 is SEHNR and CDR2 is FQNEAQ (reference sequence). The CDR3 is 9 residues long, ends included.

This clonotype was recorded at least ten times. The J gene is TRBJ2-5, the V gene TRBV7-8; TRBD2 agrees at 7 bases. This CDR3 has 14 residues. Germline lookup yields CDR1 SGHVS and CDR2 FQNEAQ. The trim removed 5 bases at V and 2 bases at J, leaving 5 bases unmatched. CDR3 loop: CASSNPGGQETQYF. The CDR3 region has the DNA TGTGCCAGCAGCAACCCCGGGGGGCAAGAGACCCAGTACTTC.

This clonotype has at least ten counts. This chain links TRBV29-1 with TRBJ2-5; 9 positions agree with TRBD1. Germline V gene lookup returns CDR1 SQVTM and CDR2 ANQGSEA. J gave up 5 bases and V 7 bases, and 8 bases lay outside the gene matches. The CDR3 sequence is 13 residues long. This CDR3 is CSEVDRGGETQYF. In DNA form, the CDR3 reads TGCAGCGAAGTGGACAGGGGAGGGGAGACCCAGTACTTC.

This clonotype appeared many times. The gene calls are TRBV12-3 or TRBV12-4 and TRBJ2-3; D unclear. The V end lost 3 bases, the J end lost 2 bases, and 9 bases lay between the germline ends. This CDR3 is 14 amino acids long. The CDR3 reads CASSFIGFTDTQYF. The CDR3 bases are TGTGCCAGCAGTTTTATTGGGTTCACAGATACGCAGTATTTT.

This clonotype was counted many times. The chain has TRBV10-3 and TRBJ2-5; 7 bases agree with TRBD2. The CDR3 is 14 residues long. Germline V lookup: CDR1 ENHRY, CDR2 SYGVKD. J lost 6 bases, V lost 4 bases, and 8 bases had no gene match. CDR3 region: CAISAVSGIQTQYF. The CDR3 DNA is TGTGCCATCAGTGCGGTGAGCGGGATACAGACCCAGTACTTC.